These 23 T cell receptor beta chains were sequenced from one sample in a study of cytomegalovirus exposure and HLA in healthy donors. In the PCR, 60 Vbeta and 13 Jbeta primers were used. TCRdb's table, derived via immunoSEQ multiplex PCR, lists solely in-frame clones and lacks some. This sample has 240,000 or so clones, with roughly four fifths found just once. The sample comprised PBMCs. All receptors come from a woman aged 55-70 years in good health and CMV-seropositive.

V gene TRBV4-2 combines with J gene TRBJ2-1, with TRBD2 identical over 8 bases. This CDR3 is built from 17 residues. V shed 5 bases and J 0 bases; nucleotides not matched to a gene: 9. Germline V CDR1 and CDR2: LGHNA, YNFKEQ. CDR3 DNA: TGTGCCAGCAGCTCGGGTAGCGGGGCAATCTCCTACAATGAGCAGTTCTTC. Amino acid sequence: CASSSGSGAISYNEQFF.

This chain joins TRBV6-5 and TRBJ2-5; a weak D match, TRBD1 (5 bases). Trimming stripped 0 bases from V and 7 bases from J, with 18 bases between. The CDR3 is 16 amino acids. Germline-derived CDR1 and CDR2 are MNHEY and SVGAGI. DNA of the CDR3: TGTGCCAGCAGTTACTCGGGGTCCGACACGCAGGGGACCCAGTACTTC. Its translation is CASSYSGSDTQGTQYF.

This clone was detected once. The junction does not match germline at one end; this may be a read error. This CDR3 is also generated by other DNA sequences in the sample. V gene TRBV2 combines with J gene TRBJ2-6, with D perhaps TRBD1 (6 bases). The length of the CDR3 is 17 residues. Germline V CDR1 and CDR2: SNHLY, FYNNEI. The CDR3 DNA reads TGTGCCATCACCCGACAGGACCGCTACTCTGGGGCTAACGTCCTGACTTTC. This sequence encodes CAITRQDRYSGANVLTF.

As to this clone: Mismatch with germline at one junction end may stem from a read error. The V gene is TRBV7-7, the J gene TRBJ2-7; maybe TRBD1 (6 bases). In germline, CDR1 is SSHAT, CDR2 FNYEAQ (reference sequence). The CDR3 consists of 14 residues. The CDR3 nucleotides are TGTGCTAGCAGCCCTAAGGTACAGGGCAGCGAGCAGTACTTC. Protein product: CASSPKVQGSEQYF.

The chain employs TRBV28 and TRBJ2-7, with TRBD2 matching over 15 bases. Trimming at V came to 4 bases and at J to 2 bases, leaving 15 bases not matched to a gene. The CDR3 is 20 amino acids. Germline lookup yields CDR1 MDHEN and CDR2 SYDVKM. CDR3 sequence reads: CASSSDPGLAGGMRAYEQYF. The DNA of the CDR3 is TGTGCCAGCAGTTCCGACCCGGGACTAGCGGGAGGAATGAGGGCCTACGAGCAGTACTTC.

The CDR3 is CASSPTTATGNTIYF. CDR3 sequence (DNA): TGTGCCAGTAGTCCCACGACAGCAACTGGAAACACCATATATTTT. The chain recombines TRBV19 with TRBJ1-3, with D tentatively TRBD1 (5 bases). Germline lookup yields CDR1 LNHDA and CDR2 SQIVND (reference sequence). Trimming shortened V by 5 bases and J by 2 bases, and 13 bases separated the two germline ends. The CDR3 is made up of 15 amino acids.

The CDR3 sequence: CASSLYRDRKKAFF. The CDR3 coding sequence is TGTGCCAGCAGTCTATACCGGGACAGGAAAAAAGCTTTCTTT. The chain uses TRBV28 and TRBJ1-1; TRBD1 agrees at 8 bases. Trimming cost V 5 bases and J 9 bases; bases outside gene matches: 11. CDR1 and CDR2 (germline): MDHEN, SYDVKM. CDR3 length: 14 residues. Looking up the rest from reference TRBV28 and TRBJ1-1 gives the full variable domain: DVKVTQSSRYLVKRTGEKVFLECVQDMDHENMFWYRQDPGLGLRLIYFSYDVKMKEKGDIPEGYSVSREKKERFSLILESASTNQTSMYLCASSLYRDRKKAFFGQGTRLTVV.

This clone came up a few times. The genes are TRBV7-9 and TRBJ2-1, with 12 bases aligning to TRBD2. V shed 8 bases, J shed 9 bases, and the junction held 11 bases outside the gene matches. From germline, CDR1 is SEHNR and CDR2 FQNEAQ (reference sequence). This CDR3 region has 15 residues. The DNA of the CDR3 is TGTGCCAGCGCCACAGGGTCTAGCGGGAGGGTTGAGCAGTTCTTC. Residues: CASATGSSGRVEQFF.

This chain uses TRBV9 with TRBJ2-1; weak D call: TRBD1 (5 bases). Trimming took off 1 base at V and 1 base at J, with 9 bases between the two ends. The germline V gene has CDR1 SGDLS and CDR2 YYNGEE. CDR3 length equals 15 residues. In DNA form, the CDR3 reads TGTGCCAGCAGCGTAACAGGACAATCCTACAATGAGCAGTTCTTC. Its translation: CASSVTGQSYNEQFF.

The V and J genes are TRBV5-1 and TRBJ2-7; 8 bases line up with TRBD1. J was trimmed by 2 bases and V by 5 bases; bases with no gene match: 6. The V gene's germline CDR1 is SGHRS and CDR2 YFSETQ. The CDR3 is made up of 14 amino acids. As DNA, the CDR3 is TGCGCCAGCAGGTTGACAGGGGCAACCTACGAGCAGTACTTC. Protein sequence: CASRLTGATYEQYF.

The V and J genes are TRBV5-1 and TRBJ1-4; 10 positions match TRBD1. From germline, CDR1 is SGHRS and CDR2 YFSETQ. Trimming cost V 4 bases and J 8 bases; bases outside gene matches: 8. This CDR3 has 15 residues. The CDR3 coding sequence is TGCGCCAGCAGCCCGGGGGGACAGGGGAACGAAAAACTGTTTTTT. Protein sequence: CASSPGGQGNEKLFF. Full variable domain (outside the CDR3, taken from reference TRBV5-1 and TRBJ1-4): KAGVTQTPRYLIKTRGQQVTLSCSPISGHRSVSWYQQTPGQGLQFLFEYFSETQRNKGNFPGRFSGRQFSNSRSEMNVSTLELGDSALYLCASSPGGQGNEKLFFGSGTQLSVL.

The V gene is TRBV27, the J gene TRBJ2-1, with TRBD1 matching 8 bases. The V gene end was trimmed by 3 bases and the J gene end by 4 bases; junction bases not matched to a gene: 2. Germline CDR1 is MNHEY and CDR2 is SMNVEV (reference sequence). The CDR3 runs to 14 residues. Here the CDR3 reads CASSFNRGYNEQFF. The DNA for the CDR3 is TGTGCCAGCAGTTTCAACAGGGGGTACAATGAGCAGTTCTTC.

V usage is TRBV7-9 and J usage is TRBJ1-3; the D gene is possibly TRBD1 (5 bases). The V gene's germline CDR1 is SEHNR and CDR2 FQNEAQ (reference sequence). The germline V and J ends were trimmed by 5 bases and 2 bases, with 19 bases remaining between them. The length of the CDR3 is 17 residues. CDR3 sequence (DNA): TGTGCCAGCAGCGTGCGCCGGGGGGGAATGGCTGGAAACACCATATATTTT. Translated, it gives CASSVRRGGMAGNTIYF.

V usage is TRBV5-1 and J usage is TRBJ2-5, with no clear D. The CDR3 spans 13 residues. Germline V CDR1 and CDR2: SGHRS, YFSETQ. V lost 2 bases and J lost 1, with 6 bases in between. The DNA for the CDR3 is TGCGCCAGCAGCTTCCAGGTCCAAGAGACCCAGTACTTC. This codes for CASSFQVQETQYF.

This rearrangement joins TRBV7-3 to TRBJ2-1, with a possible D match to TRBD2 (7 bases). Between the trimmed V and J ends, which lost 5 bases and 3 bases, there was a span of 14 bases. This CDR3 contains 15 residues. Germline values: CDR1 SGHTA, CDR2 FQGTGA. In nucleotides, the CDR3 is TGTGCCAGCAGCCAAGGGGGAGGGGGCTACAATGAGCAGTTCTTC. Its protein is CASSQGGGGYNEQFF.

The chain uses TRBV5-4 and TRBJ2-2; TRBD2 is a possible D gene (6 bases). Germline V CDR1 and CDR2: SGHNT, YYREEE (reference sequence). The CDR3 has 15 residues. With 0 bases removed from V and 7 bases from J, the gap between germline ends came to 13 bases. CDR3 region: CASSLEGVAVGELFF. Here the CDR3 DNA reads TGTGCCAGCAGCTTGGAAGGAGTAGCGGTCGGGGAGCTGTTTTTT.

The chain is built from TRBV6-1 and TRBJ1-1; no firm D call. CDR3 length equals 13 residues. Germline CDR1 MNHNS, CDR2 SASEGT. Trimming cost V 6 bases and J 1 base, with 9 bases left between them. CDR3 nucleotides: TGTGCCAGCAGCGACACACGGAACACTGAAGCTTTCTTT. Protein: CASSDTRNTEAFF.

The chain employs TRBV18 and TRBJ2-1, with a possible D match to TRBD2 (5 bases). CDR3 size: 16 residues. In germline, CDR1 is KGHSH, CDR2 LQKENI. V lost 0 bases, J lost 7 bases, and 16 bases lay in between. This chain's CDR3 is CASSPPMVPTRNEQFF. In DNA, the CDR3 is TGTGCCAGCTCACCACCGATGGTCCCTACTAGGAATGAGCAGTTCTTC. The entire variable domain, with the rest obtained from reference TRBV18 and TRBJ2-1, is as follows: NAGVMQNPRHLVRRRGQEARLRCSPMKGHSHVYWYRQLPEEGLKFMVYLQKENIIDESGMPKERFSAEFPKEGPSILRIQQVVRGDSAAYFCASSPPMVPTRNEQFFGPGTRLTVL.

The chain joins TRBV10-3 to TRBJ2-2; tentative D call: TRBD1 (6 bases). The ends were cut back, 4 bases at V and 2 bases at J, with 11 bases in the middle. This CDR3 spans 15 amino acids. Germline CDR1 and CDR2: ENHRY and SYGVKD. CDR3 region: CAISGGQANTGELFF. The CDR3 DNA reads TGTGCCATCAGTGGGGGGCAGGCAAACACCGGGGAGCTGTTTTTT.

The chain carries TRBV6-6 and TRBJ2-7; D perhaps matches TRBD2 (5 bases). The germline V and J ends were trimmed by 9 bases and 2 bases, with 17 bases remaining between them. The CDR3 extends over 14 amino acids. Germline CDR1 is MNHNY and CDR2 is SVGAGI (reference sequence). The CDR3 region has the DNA TGTGCCAGTAGTGGGGAGAGGCATCCCTACGAGCAGTACTTC. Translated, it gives CASSGERHPYEQYF.

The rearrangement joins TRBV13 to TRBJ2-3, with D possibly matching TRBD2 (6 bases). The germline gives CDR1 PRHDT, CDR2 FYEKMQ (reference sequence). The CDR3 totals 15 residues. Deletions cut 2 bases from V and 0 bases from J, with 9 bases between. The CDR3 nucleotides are TGTGCCAGCAGCTTACTAGCGAATAGCACAGATACGCAGTATTTT. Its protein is CASSLLANSTDTQYF. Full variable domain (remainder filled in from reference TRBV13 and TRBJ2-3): AAGVIQSPRHLIKEKRETATLKCYPIPRHDTVYWYQQGPGQDPQFLISFYEKMQSDKGSIPDRFSAQQFSDYHSELNMSSLELGDSALYFCASSLLANSTDTQYFGPGTRLTVL.

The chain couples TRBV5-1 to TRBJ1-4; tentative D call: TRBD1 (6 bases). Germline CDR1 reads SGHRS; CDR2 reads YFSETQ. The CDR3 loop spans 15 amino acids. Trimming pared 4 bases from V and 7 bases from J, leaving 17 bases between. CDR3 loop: CASSPTSTGFEKLFF. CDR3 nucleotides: TGCGCCAGCAGCCCAACCTCTACAGGGTTTGAAAAACTGTTTTTT.

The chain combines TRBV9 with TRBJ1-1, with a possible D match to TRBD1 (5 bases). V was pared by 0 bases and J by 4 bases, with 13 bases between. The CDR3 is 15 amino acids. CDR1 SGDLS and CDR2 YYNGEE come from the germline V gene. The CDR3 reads CASSVDLGVGTEAFF. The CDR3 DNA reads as TGTGCCAGCAGCGTAGATTTAGGGGTCGGCACTGAAGCTTTCTTT. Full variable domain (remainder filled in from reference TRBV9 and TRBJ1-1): DSGVTQTPKHLITATGQRVTLRCSPRSGDLSVYWYQQSLDQGLQFLIQYYNGEERAKGNILERFSAQQFPDLHSELNLSSLELGDSALYFCASSVDLGVGTEAFFGQGTRLTVV.